This passage covers 23 T cell receptor beta chains from one sample sequenced in a study of blood T cells in healthy people across ages. PCR was performed a second time for about 6 to 12 cycles using a sample-barcoded 5' primer and a J-beta primer mix. In TCRdb, the 5' RACE reads were re-called with MiXCR into one record per CDR3 protein. The data show approximately 810,000 distinct CDR3 sequences, 25% to 30% seen once. Sequenced: blood. The receptor set was obtained from a woman older than 75 in good health.

The chain couples TRBV7-8 to TRBJ1-1; D gene uncertain. Trimming stripped 5 bases from V and 8 bases from J, with 12 bases between. Germline V gives CDR1 SGHVS, CDR2 FQNEAQ. CDR3 length equals 12 residues. This chain's CDR3 is CASSRMLGEAFF. The CDR3 coding sequence is TGTGCCAGCAGCCGGATGCTGGGGGAAGCTTTCTTT.

The chain is built from TRBV6-5 and TRBJ2-5, with 7 bases aligning to TRBD1. Germline assignment: CDR1 MNHEY and CDR2 SVGAGI. The junction had 18 bases not matched to a gene; V was cut back by 6 bases and J by 11 bases. CDR3 length equals 15 residues. The CDR3 DNA sequence: TGTGCCAGCAGGACAGGGCTTTCCCCCTACAATGAGCAGTACTTC. Amino acid sequence: CASRTGLSPYNEQYF.

On this clonotype: The CDR3 does not close with the conserved phenylalanine or tryptophan, likely indicating a read error. The rearrangement joins TRBV20-1 to TRBJ2-3, with 8 bases matching TRBD2. The trim removed 4 bases at V and 7 bases at J, leaving 19 bases unmatched. The CDR3 totals 17 residues. CDR1 and CDR2 (germline): DFQATT, SNEGSKA (reference sequence). The chain's CDR3 is CSATPTDLAGGKYTQYC. Here the CDR3 DNA reads TGCAGTGCTACCCCAACGGATTTGGCGGGGGGTAAATATACGCAGTATTGT.

At least ten counts were recorded for this clonotype. The chain combines TRBV20-1 with TRBJ2-3; possible D gene TRBD2, 7 bases. The germline V and J ends were trimmed by 2 bases and 6 bases, with 12 bases remaining between them. The CDR3 sequence is 13 residues long. Germline lookup yields CDR1 DFQATT and CDR2 SNEGSKA (reference sequence). The CDR3, as DNA: TGCAGTGCTAGATGGGGGGGCGGTGATACGCAGTATTTT. It encodes CSARWGGGDTQYF.

The sample holds many counts of this clonotype. V is TRBV7-2 and J is TRBJ2-7, with unresolved D. This CDR3 comprises 14 residues. Germline CDR1 SGHTA, CDR2 FQGNSA. The ends were cut back, 3 bases at V and 2 bases at J, with 11 bases in the middle. CDR3 sequence reads: CASSLKVPTYEQYF. CDR3 nucleotides: TGTGCCAGCAGCTTGAAGGTACCCACCTACGAGCAGTACTTC.

CDR3 residues: CSVEVGSGYEQYF. CDR3 bases: TGCAGCGTTGAAGTGGGTAGCGGCTACGAGCAGTACTTC. The rearrangement uses TRBV29-1 and TRBJ2-7; tentatively, D is TRBD2 (6 bases). The ends were cut back, 1 base at V and 3 bases at J, with 10 bases in the middle. Germline V gene lookup returns CDR1 SQVTM and CDR2 ANQGSEA. The CDR3 is 13 residues long.

This clonotype showed up many times. The genes are TRBV11-3 and TRBJ2-1; the D is unclear. Germline V gene sequence: CDR1 SGHNT, CDR2 YENEEA. V shed 1 base and J shed 6 bases, with 4 bases lying between them. The CDR3 runs to 12 residues. CDR3 protein: CASSLGSNEQFF. For the CDR3, the DNA is TGTGCCAGCAGCTTAGGTAGCAATGAGCAGTTCTTC.

In this sample, this clonotype turned up a few times. The V and J genes are TRBV3-1 and TRBJ1-2; D remains unclear. This CDR3 has 14 residues. V was cut by 1 base and J by 4 bases, with 10 bases left in between. Germline assignment: CDR1 LGHDT and CDR2 YNNKEL (reference sequence). The CDR3 loop reads CASSQGRKVYGYTF. The CDR3 bases are TGTGCCAGCAGCCAAGGAAGAAAGGTCTATGGCTACACCTTC.

This clonotype was detected only a few times. A much larger clone is a single base away; this may be a read error. This rearrangement joins TRBV5-6 to TRBJ2-1; the match to TRBD1 covers 10 bases. The end of the DNA aligns better with TRBJ2-7, so the J call may be wrong. Germline V lookup: CDR1 SGHDT, CDR2 YYEEEE. The CDR3 sequence is 17 residues long. In nucleotides, the CDR3 is TGTGCCAGCTTACCAGACAGGGGGCTAATTTCCTACAATGAGCAGTACTTC. Its translation: CASLPDRGLISYNEQYF.

This clonotype was detected ten times or more. This chain uses TRBV20-1 with TRBJ2-1, with a tentative D call TRBD2 (6 bases). V lost 6 bases and J lost 5, with 11 bases in between. CDR1 and CDR2 (germline): DFQATT, SNEGSKA (reference sequence). The length of the CDR3 is 12 residues. CDR3 DNA sequence: TGCAGTGCGAGCGGACTAAACAATGAGCAGTTCTTC. Translation: CSASGLNNEQFF.

This clonotype was counted ten times or more. This chain links TRBV11-3 with TRBJ2-5; D perhaps matches TRBD2 (5 bases). CDR1 SGHNT and CDR2 YENEEA come from the germline V gene. Trimming pared 6 bases from V and 4 bases from J, leaving 15 bases between. This CDR3 comprises 14 residues. The CDR3 DNA sequence: TGTGCCAGCAGTCCCCGGGGATTTGGAGAGACCCAGTACTTC. This sequence encodes CASSPRGFGETQYF.

The V call is TRBV3-1, the J call TRBJ2-1, with 7 bases lining up with TRBD2. Germline V gene lookup returns CDR1 LGHDT and CDR2 YNNKEL (reference sequence). The CDR3 length is 16 residues. Losses at the gene ends were 1 base for V and 3 bases for J; bases not matched to a gene: 6. The CDR3 sequence: CASSQVNLAVYNEQFF. The CDR3 coding sequence is TGTGCCAGCAGCCAAGTGAATCTAGCGGTCTACAATGAGCAGTTCTTC.

The table lists this clonotype with many counts. The chain carries TRBV25-1 and TRBJ2-1; no reliable D call. Trimming removed 7 bases at V and 4 bases at J, with 5 bases between. Germline CDR1 and CDR2: MGHDK and SYGVNS. The CDR3 covers 11 residues. The CDR3 nucleotides are TGTGCCAGCACCGTGTACAATGAGCAGTTCTTC. Translating it yields CASTVYNEQFF. Full variable domain (remainder filled in from reference TRBV25-1 and TRBJ2-1): EADIYQTPRYLVIGTGKKITLECSQTMGHDKMYWYQQDPGMELHLIHYSYGVNSTEKGDLSSESTVSRIRTEHFPLTLESARPSHTSQYLCASTVYNEQFFGPGTRLTVL.

This clonotype was observed at least ten times. V usage is TRBV10-1 and J usage is TRBJ2-3; no clear D. V was trimmed by 2 bases and J by 5 bases, leaving 5 bases between them. CDR1 and CDR2 from the germline V gene are WNHNN and SYGVQD (reference sequence). The CDR3 length is 12 residues. In DNA form, the CDR3 reads TGCGCCAGCAGTGAGGGGCGAGATACGCAGTATTTT. Encoded protein: CASSEGRDTQYF.

This clonotype was recorded a few times. This sequence joins TRBV6-2 or TRBV6-3 and TRBJ1-5; no reliable D call. This CDR3 spans 17 amino acids. Deletions cut 0 bases from V and 0 bases from J, with 12 bases between. Germline V gives CDR1 MNHEY, CDR2 SVGEGT. CDR3 region: CASSYSLFGRSNQPQHF. The CDR3 DNA sequence: TGTGCCAGCAGTTACTCGTTGTTCGGCCGTAGCAATCAGCCCCAGCATTTT.

This clonotype was counted ten times or more. The chain links TRBV20-1 to TRBJ2-1, with D perhaps matching TRBD2 (5 bases). Germline V gives CDR1 DFQATT, CDR2 SNEGSKA (reference sequence). This CDR3 region has 14 residues. In DNA, the CDR3 is TGCAGGGGTGAACGGGGTCGGTCCTACAATGAGCAGTTCTTC. Residues: CRGERGRSYNEQFF.

This clonotype was counted only a few times. An end of the junction does not agree with germline; a read error may underlie this. The rearrangement uses TRBV12-3 or TRBV12-4 and TRBJ2-3; 10 positions match TRBD2. This CDR3 is 15 amino acids long. The CDR3 loop reads CASSFSSGGADAQYF. For the CDR3, the DNA is TGTGCCAGCAGTTTCTCTAGCGGGGGAGCAGATGCGCAGTATTTT.

Comments on this clonotype: A much bigger clone sits one base away, suggesting this may be a read error. V usage is TRBV9 and J usage is TRBJ2-5; 9 bases are shared with TRBD1. There are 15 residues in the CDR3. The V gene end was trimmed by 3 bases and the J gene end by 7 bases; junction bases not matched to a gene: 10. From germline, CDR1 is SGDLS and CDR2 YYNGEE. Here the CDR3 reads CASSGAGQGSGTQYF. CDR3 nucleotide sequence: TGTGCCAGCAGCGGGGCCGGACAGGGGAGCGGGACCCAGTACTTC.

This clonotype was picked up many times. CDR3 sequence reads: CASSAGRRETQYF. CDR3 DNA sequence: TGTGCCAGCAGCGCCGGGAGGAGAGAGACCCAGTACTTC. The chain carries TRBV3-1 and TRBJ2-5, with 7 bases lining up with TRBD2. The CDR3 totals 13 residues. The V segment lost 5 bases and the J segment 4 bases; nucleotides outside the gene matches: 4. CDR1 LGHDT and CDR2 YNNKEL come from the germline V gene (reference sequence).

This clonotype was seen only a few times. The rearrangement joins TRBV3-1 to TRBJ1-2, with D possibly TRBD1 on 5 matching bases. The CDR3 contains 14 residues. V shed 4 bases and J shed 8 bases, with 17 bases lying between them. Germline V CDR1 and CDR2: LGHDT, YNNKEL (reference sequence). CDR3 nucleotides: TGTGCCAGCAGCCCCCGGGACCCGTATCGGGGCTACACCTTC. This codes for CASSPRDPYRGYTF.

This clonotype was counted at least ten times. The chain couples TRBV20-1 to TRBJ1-2; TRBD1 might be the D (5 bases). Per the germline V gene, CDR1 is DFQATT and CDR2 is SNEGSKA (reference sequence). Trimming removed 3 bases from V and 4 bases from J, with 12 bases in between. The CDR3 runs 13 residues. The CDR3 region has the DNA TGCAGTGCTAGTGCAGGGATGGTCTATGGCTACACCTTC. It encodes CSASAGMVYGYTF.

This clonotype was detected ten times or more. The V and J genes are TRBV4-2 and TRBJ1-6, with a tentative D call TRBD1 (5 bases). The CDR3 length is 13 residues. Trimming pared 4 bases from V and 7 bases from J, leaving 8 bases between. Germline loops: CDR1 LGHNA, CDR2 YNFKEQ. Written as DNA, the CDR3 is TGTGCCAGCAGCCGGACAAAAAATTCACCCCTCCACTTT. Its protein is CASSRTKNSPLHF.

This rearrangement joins TRBV6-1 to TRBJ1-2, with 8 bases lining up with TRBD1. V shed 1 base and J 5 bases; nucleotides not matched to a gene: 9. This CDR3 is 16 amino acids long. Germline V lookup: CDR1 MNHNS, CDR2 SASEGT. The CDR3 DNA sequence: TGTGCCAGCAGTGAAGTTGGGGGACAGGAGGGATATGGCTACACCTTC. Translating it yields CASSEVGGQEGYGYTF.